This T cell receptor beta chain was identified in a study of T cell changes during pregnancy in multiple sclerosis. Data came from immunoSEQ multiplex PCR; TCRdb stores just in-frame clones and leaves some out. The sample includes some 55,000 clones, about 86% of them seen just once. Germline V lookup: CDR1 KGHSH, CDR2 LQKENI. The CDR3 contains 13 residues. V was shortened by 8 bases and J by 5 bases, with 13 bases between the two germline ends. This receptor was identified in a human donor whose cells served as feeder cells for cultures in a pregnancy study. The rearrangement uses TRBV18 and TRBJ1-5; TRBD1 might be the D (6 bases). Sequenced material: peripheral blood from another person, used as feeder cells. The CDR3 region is CASQGNRDQPQHF. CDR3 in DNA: TGTGCCAGCCAGGGGAACAGGGATCAGCCCCAGCATTTT.